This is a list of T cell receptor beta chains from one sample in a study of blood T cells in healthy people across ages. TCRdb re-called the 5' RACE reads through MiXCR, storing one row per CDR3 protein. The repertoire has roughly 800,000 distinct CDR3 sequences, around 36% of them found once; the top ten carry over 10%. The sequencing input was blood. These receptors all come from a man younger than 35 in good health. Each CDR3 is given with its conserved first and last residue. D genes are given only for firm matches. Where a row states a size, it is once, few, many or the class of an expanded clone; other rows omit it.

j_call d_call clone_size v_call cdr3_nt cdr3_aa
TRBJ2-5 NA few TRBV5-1 TGCGCCAGCAGCTTGTATTCCAGGGGAGAGACCCAGTACTTC CASSLYSRGETQYF
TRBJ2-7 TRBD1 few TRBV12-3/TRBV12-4 TGTGCCAGCAGTTTCGGGACAGGGGACACCTACGAGCAGTACTTC CASSFGTGDTYEQYF
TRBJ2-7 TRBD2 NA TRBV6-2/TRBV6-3 TGTGCCAGCAGTTACTCGACAGCGGGGGGGTACGAGCAGTACTTC CASSYSTAGGYEQYF
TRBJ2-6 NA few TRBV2 TGTGCCAGCGCACCCCTTTCTGGGGCCAACGTCCTGACTTTC CASAPLSGANVLTF
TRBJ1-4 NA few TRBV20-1 TGCAGTGCTAGAGATCCGAAGGGGTTGGGAGAAAAACTGTTTTTT CSARDPKGLGEKLFF
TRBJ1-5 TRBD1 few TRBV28 TGTGCCAGCAGGAAAAACAGGGGACAGGGCTCCAATCAGCCCCAGCATTTT CASRKNRGQGSNQPQHF
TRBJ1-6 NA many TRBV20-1 TGCAGTGCCCTGGATAGCTCCTATAATTCACCCCTCCACTTT CSALDSSYNSPLHF
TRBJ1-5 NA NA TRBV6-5 TGTGCCAGCAGATGGAGGGAGGGGAATCAGCCCCAGCATTTT CASRWREGNQPQHF
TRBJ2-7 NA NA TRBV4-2 TGTGCCAGCAGCCCCCCTACTAATGGGGAGCAGTACTTC CASSPPTNGEQYF
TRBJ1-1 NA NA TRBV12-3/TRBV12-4 TGTGCCACCCAGTCAGACGTACCGATCATGAACACTGAAGCTTTCTTT CATQSDVPIMNTEAFF
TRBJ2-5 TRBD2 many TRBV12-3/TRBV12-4 TGTGCCAGCAGGCCTAGCGGGGCAGGAGAGACCCAGTACTTC CASRPSGAGETQYF
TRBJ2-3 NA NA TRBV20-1 TGCAGTGCTAGAGATTCGGAGATCCCTAGCACAGATACGCAGTATTTT CSARDSEIPSTDTQYF
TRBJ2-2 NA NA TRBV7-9 TGTGCCAGTACCCACCCAAGATCAGGCACCGGGGAGCTGTTTTTT CASTHPRSGTGELFF
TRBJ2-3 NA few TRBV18 TGTGCCAGCTCACCACCGCTCGGGGCCGGGACAGATACGCAGTATTTT CASSPPLGAGTDTQYF
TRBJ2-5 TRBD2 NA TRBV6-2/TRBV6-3 TGTGCCAGCAGTTACTCGAGACTAGCATTGGAGACCCAGTACTTC CASSYSRLALETQYF
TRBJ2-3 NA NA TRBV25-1 TGTGCCAGCAGTGAAGATAGGGGCGGGGCGGATACGCAGTATTTT CASSEDRGGADTQYF
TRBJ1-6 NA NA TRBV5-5 TGTGCCAGCAGTAGCGGGCCCCTTGATTCACCCCTCCACTTT CASSSGPLDSPLHF
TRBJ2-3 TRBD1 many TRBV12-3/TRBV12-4 TGTGCCAGCAGCCCCGGACAGGGATCAGATACGCAGTATTTT CASSPGQGSDTQYF